These 14 T cell receptor beta chains came from one sample sequenced in a study of STAT3 mutations in large granular lymphocyte leukemia. Points from the study as a whole: Every T-LGLL patient had at least one immunodominant TCRbeta clonotype.

These receptors have no identified antigens. Libraries were prepared by immunoSEQ multiplex PCR; TCRdb keeps only in-frame clonotypes and omits some of them. The table records a few thousand clones, approximately 50% of them present only once. Sequenced: peripheral blood mononuclear cells. Receptors originate from a man aged 60 to 69 with T-cell large granular lymphocyte leukemia. Some clones in this sample may be carry-over from other donors' samples.

V usage is TRBV5-4 and J usage is TRBJ2-4, with 13 bases matching TRBD2. The CDR3 sequence is 17 residues long. V dropped 5 bases and J dropped 6; count of bases not matched to a gene: 11. In germline, CDR1 is SGHNT, CDR2 YYREEE (reference sequence). CDR3 sequence reads: CASSPAGTSGTGNIQYF. DNA for the CDR3: TGTGCCAGCAGTCCGGCCGGGACTAGCGGGACTGGAAACATTCAGTACTTC.

The rearrangement uses TRBV27 and TRBJ1-2; TRBD1 is a possible D gene (6 bases). The germline gives CDR1 MNHEY, CDR2 SMNVEV (reference sequence). The CDR3 runs to 13 residues. Trimming cost V 6 bases and J 4 bases, with 12 bases left between them. This chain's CDR3 is CASRGGGTYGYTF. The CDR3 DNA reads TGTGCCAGCAGGGGGGGCGGAACCTATGGCTACACCTTC.

The chain is built from TRBV7-9 and TRBJ2-3; possibly TRBD1 or TRBD2 for D (6 bases each). CDR3 length equals 15 residues. Germline-derived CDR1 and CDR2 are SEHNR and FQNEAQ (reference sequence). Trimming cost V 3 bases and J 8 bases, with 18 bases left between them. Written as DNA, the CDR3 is TGTGCCAGCAGCTTGGGGGCCGCGGTGCGGGGTACGCAGTATTTT. Its translation: CASSLGAAVRGTQYF.

The J gene is TRBJ1-3, the V gene TRBV7-2; the D is unclear. V lost 4 bases, J lost 4 bases, and 17 bases lay in between. In germline, CDR1 is SGHTA, CDR2 FQGNSA. The CDR3 runs 16 residues. The chain's CDR3 is CASSSSFGQPGNTIYF. The CDR3 coding sequence is TGTGCCAGCAGCTCGTCTTTTGGGCAGCCCGGAAACACCATATATTTT.

The sample holds a few counts of this clone. The chain combines TRBV18 with TRBJ2-1, with unresolved D. The CDR3 spans 12 residues. In germline, CDR1 is KGHSH, CDR2 LQKENI. V lost 4 bases, J lost 6 bases, and 7 bases lay in between. The CDR3 is CASSRSSNEQFF. In DNA form, the CDR3 reads TGTGCCAGCTCACGTTCAAGCAATGAGCAGTTCTTC.

J is TRBJ1-6 and V is TRBV5-6; D unresolved. The CDR3 consists of 14 residues. Germline CDR1 is SGHDT and CDR2 is YYEEEE. V was cut by 4 bases and J by 10 bases, with 15 bases left in between. CDR3 nucleotide sequence: TGTGCCAGCAGCCACGACACACTTCGGTCACCCCTCCACTTT. Protein: CASSHDTLRSPLHF.

By sample fraction, this clone is medium-sized. This chain uses TRBV25-1 with TRBJ1-2; D gene ambiguous. V was shortened by 5 bases and J by 6 bases, with 13 bases between the two germline ends. Per germline, CDR1 MGHDK and CDR2 SYGVNS. The CDR3 has 13 amino acids. This chain's CDR3 is CASSPDGTNGYTF. CDR3 coding DNA: TGTGCCAGCAGTCCGGACGGAACAAATGGCTACACCTTC.

DNA for the CDR3: TGTGCCAGCCATGGAGGGGACTATGGCTACACCTTC. This encodes CASHGGDYGYTF. The rearrangement uses TRBV5-6 and TRBJ1-2; D might be TRBD1 (5 bases). CDR1 is SGHDT, CDR2 YYEEEE, per germline. V was trimmed by 7 bases and J by 3 bases, leaving 10 bases between them. CDR3 size: 12 residues.

This clone is a singleton in its sample. The chain recombines TRBV6-5 with TRBJ2-7; maybe TRBD2 (5 bases). Germline assignment: CDR1 MNHEY and CDR2 SVGAGI. Trimming removed 2 bases at V and 4 bases at J, with 9 bases between. The CDR3 totals 13 residues. The CDR3 nucleotides read TGTGCCAGCAGTTACGGAAGAGGGTACGAGCAGTACTTC. It specifies CASSYGRGYEQYF.

The J gene is TRBJ2-1, the V gene TRBV19, with D uncertain. This CDR3 comprises 13 residues. V was cut by 2 bases and J by 9 bases, with 11 bases left in between. CDR1 is LNHDA, CDR2 SQIVND, per germline (reference sequence). CDR3 sequence: CASSIIPGGEQFF. The CDR3 DNA reads as TGTGCCAGTAGTATAATTCCTGGCGGTGAGCAGTTCTTC.

This chain links TRBV28 with TRBJ1-5; D unresolved. Trimming stripped 5 bases from V and 7 bases from J, with 15 bases between. The CDR3 totals 14 residues. The germline V gene encodes CDR1 MDHEN and CDR2 SYDVKM. Written as DNA, the CDR3 is TGTGCCAGCAGTGCGATCTCCGGGTGGCAGCCCCAGCATTTT. Protein product: CASSAISGWQPQHF.

The rearrangement links TRBV15 to TRBJ2-1; TRBD1 matches 8 bases. Germline V gives CDR1 LNHNV, CDR2 YYDKDF (reference sequence). The J segment lost 1 base and the V segment lost 4 bases, leaving 3 bases of the junction unmatched. This CDR3 comprises 15 residues. CDR3 DNA sequence: TGTGCCACCAGCACCGGGACAGGTTCCTACAATGAGCAGTTCTTC. This encodes CATSTGTGSYNEQFF.

This clone was found a few times. The chain carries TRBV28 and TRBJ1-6; no reliable D call. V dropped 7 bases and J dropped 10 bases, with 17 bases sitting between them. Germline CDR1 is MDHEN and CDR2 is SYDVKM. CDR3 length: 14 amino acids. The CDR3 reads CASNPSQRGSPLHF. DNA for the CDR3: TGTGCCAGCAATCCGTCCCAACGAGGATCACCCCTCCACTTT.

This clone has just a few counts. The chain recombines TRBV21-1 with TRBJ2-7; the DNA was not used to check the table's D call, TRBD1. TRBV21-1 counts as a pseudogene. This CDR3 has 12 residues. The CDR3 DNA reads as TGTGCCAGCTCAGGTGACACCTACGAGCAGTACGTC. This gives the protein CASSGDTYEQYV.